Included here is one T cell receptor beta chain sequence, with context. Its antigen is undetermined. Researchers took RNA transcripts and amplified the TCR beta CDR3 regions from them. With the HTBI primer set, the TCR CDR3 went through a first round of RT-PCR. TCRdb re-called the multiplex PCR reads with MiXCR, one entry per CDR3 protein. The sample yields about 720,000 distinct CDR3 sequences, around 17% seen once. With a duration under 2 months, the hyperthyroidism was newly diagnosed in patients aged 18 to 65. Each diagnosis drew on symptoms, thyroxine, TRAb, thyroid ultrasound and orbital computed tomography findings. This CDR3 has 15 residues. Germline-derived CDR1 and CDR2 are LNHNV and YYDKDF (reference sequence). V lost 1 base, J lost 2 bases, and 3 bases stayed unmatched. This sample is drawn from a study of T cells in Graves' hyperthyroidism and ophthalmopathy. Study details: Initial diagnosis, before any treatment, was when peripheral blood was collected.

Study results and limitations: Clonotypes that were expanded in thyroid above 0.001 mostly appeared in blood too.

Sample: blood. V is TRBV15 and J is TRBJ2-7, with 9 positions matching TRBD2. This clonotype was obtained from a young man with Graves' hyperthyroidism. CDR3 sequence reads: CATSRGGRAPYEQYF. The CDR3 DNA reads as TGTGCCACCAGCAGAGGCGGGAGGGCCCCCTACGAGCAGTACTTC. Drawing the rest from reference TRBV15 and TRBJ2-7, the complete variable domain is DAMVIQNPRYQVTQFGKPVTLSCSQTLNHNVMYWYQQKSSQAPKLLFHYYDKDFNNEADTPDNFQSRRPNTSFCFLDIRSPGLGDTAMYLCATSRGGRAPYEQYFGPGTRLTVT.